This TCR beta chain was found in a study of neurological immune-mediated disorders. Synthesis of cDNA was carried out by template-switch 5'RACE. The reaction used 10-nucleotide random UMIs. Every sequencing run produced over 200 million TCR-beta sequences that came from 15-18 subjects. TCRdb redid the calling of the 5' RACE reads with MiXCR, one entry per CDR3 protein. Here the sample spans tens of thousands of distinct CDR3 sequences, around 2.6% being singletons. The unsorted libraries were generated from a total of 2 million PBMCs, which had been stored in RNAlater at -80 C. General study findings and limits: The study phylogenetically grouped the repertoires of 18 of 34 multiple sclerosis patients into one related-CDR3 cluster, a possible signature.

This clonotype was found many times. The antigen is unknown. This CDR3 comprises 16 residues. With 6 bases clipped from V and 6 bases from J, the junction kept 8 bases outside the gene matches. Germline values: CDR1 LGHNT, CDR2 FRNRAP. This clonotype was obtained from a woman aged 25 to 39 with multiple sclerosis. The specimen sequenced was PBMCs. The chain recombines TRBV12-5 with TRBJ2-1, with 13 bases aligning to TRBD2. The CDR3 coding sequence is TGTGCTAGTGGCAGCGGACTAGCGGGAGTGGGCAATGAGCAGTTCTTC. Translating it yields CASGSGLAGVGNEQFF.